By share of the sample, the clone carrying this TCR beta chain is medium-sized. V shed 2 bases and J shed 13 bases, with 15 bases lying between them. Germline V CDR1 and CDR2: MNHNS, SASEGT. The length of the CDR3 is 13 residues. The data were taken from a study of immune characterization of retroperitoneal liposarcoma. MiXCR was run by TCRdb on the PCR reads, yielding one entry per CDR3 protein. The table lists around 2,000 distinct CDR3 sequences, about 27% of them singletons. Sequencing was carried out using tumor tissue. This chain joins TRBV6-1 and TRBJ2-1; possible D gene TRBD2, 6 bases. The TCR comes from a female donor with retroperitoneal liposarcoma. The CDR3 DNA reads as TGTGCCAGCAGTGAACGGGAGCAAGAGACCCAGTTCTTC. This codes for CASSEREQETQFF.